The entry that follows covers one T cell receptor (beta chain) sequence. This sample is part of a study of Ad26.COV2.S vaccination and SARS-CoV-2 variants. Treatment of the sample: roughly 18 received Ad26.COV2.S at low or high dose, single or two shots; roughly five received placebo; per-sample allocation not given. Repertoires come from day 63 after the first vaccine or placebo injection. The assay was immunoSEQ multiplex PCR, and TCRdb's table has in-frame clones only and misses some. The table has some 250,000 clones, roughly 88% seen once. This clonotype was obtained from a person aged 18-65 years who received the Ad26.COV2.S COVID-19 vaccine or a placebo. Sequences were derived from peripheral blood, sampled in a trial of Ad26.COV2.S vaccine versus placebo.

This chain's CDR3 is CAISGGGDWNYGYTF. CDR3 nucleotides: TGTGCCATCAGTGGAGGGGGGGATTGGAACTATGGCTACACCTTC. The rearrangement joins TRBV10-3 to TRBJ1-2, with D possibly matching TRBD1 (6 bases). This CDR3 comprises 15 residues. Between the trimmed V and J ends, which lost 4 bases and 2 bases, there was a span of 14 bases. CDR1 and CDR2 from the germline V gene are ENHRY and SYGVKD.